The TCR beta chain described here comes from a study of T cells in localized non-small cell lung cancer. The CDR3 covers 18 residues. Germline-derived CDR1 and CDR2 are MNHGY and SAAAGT. Study-wide findings and caveats: One tumor region alone was sequenced, and heterogeneity therefore remains possible.

Comments on this clone: Its target is unknown. Its ends do not fully match the called genes, so a read error is possible.

Here immunoSEQ multiplex PCR was the method, and the copy in TCRdb shows in-frame clones only, minus some. This sample yields 2,000 to 3,000 clones, of which 30% to 45% are seen a single time; 10% to 13% belongs to the top ten. This sequence joins TRBV6-8 and TRBJ1-2; 9 bases agree with TRBD1. The receptor was isolated from an older male donor with stage II squamous cell lung carcinoma. The input for sequencing was lung tumor tissue, taken before any cancer treatment. CDR3 DNA sequence: TGTGCCATCAGTGGCCCACGCCGGGACAGGGACGTCAACTATGGCTACACCTTC. Translating it yields CAISGPRRDRDVNYGYTF.